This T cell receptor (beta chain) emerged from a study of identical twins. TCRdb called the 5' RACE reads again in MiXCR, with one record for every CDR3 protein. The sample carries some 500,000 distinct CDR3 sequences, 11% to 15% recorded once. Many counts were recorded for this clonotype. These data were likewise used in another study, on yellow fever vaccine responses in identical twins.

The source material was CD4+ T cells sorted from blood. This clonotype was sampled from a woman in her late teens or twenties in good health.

The CDR3 sequence is CAISDRRTRGPSNEQFF. The DNA for the CDR3 is TGTGCCATCAGTGACCGCCGGACTAGGGGTCCTTCCAATGAGCAGTTCTTC. The V gene is TRBV10-3, the J gene TRBJ2-1, with 7 bases aligning to TRBD2. The CDR3 length is 17 residues. Germline-derived CDR1 and CDR2 are ENHRY and SYGVKD. The junction had 14 bases not matched to a gene; V was cut back by 3 bases and J by 6 bases.